This TCR beta chain appears in the sequencing data of a study of shared clonotypes between healthy human individuals. At deep level, the assay was performed. The DNA input per sorted-subset replicate PCR was about 220 ng, corresponding to 32,000 or so T cell genomes. Repertoires were generated with immunoSEQ multiplex PCR, while TCRdb's copy carries only in-frame clones and drops some. This table has about 1,900,000 clones, around 96% appearing once. Terminally differentiated effector memory CD45RA+ cells were excluded from the naive CD8 cells, which were CD45RO-negative and positively selected for CCR7. Each of the donors was a healthy adult who was HIV-negative and had not had a recent acute infection or vaccination. Germline CDR1 and CDR2: MGHRA and YSYEKL. V lost 2 bases to trimming and J lost 6 bases, with 16 bases between them. The CDR3 runs to 15 residues. On this clone itself: Antigen unknown.

Study results and limitations: In a handful of donors, 4.5% to 5.5% of naive CD4 clonotypes appeared in common.

Sequencing was performed on naive CD8+ T cells sorted from blood. The receptor was isolated from a man between 18 and 35 years old in good health. The chain carries TRBV4-1 and TRBJ1-1; D is unresolved. The CDR3 sequence: CASSQTKGWIAEAFF. In DNA, the CDR3 is TGCGCCAGCAGCCAAACAAAAGGTTGGATCGCTGAAGCTTTCTTT.